A single sample is the source of the 16 T cell receptor beta chains below, sequenced in a study of PD-1 blockade in classical Hodgkin lymphoma. Data came from immunoSEQ multiplex PCR; TCRdb stores just in-frame clones and leaves some out. This table holds under 130,000 clones, roughly 89% found once. Time point described: cycle 4 day 1 (C4D1), after 5 to 7 weeks of nivolumab. Each patient's relapse followed autologous stem cell transplantation, and brentuximab vedotin exposure varied. The starting material was peripheral blood mononuclear cells (PBMCs), obtained before the fourth cycle of nivolumab. These receptors originate from a human donor with classical Hodgkin lymphoma.

The rearrangement links TRBV28 to TRBJ1-1; 7 bases agree with TRBD1. The germline V gene encodes CDR1 MDHEN and CDR2 SYDVKM. The V segment lost 4 bases and the J segment 2 bases; nucleotides outside the gene matches: 4. The CDR3 spans 14 residues. CDR3 amino acids: CASSSYRGNTEAFF. As DNA, the CDR3 is TGTGCCAGCAGTTCCTACAGGGGTAACACTGAAGCTTTCTTT. Combining the CDR3 with reference TRBV28 and TRBJ1-1 gives the whole variable domain DVKVTQSSRYLVKRTGEKVFLECVQDMDHENMFWYRQDPGLGLRLIYFSYDVKMKEKGDIPEGYSVSREKKERFSLILESASTNQTSMYLCASSSYRGNTEAFFGQGTRLTVV.

The J gene is TRBJ2-5, the V gene TRBV7-9, with TRBD2 identical over 10 bases. The V and J ends lost 5 bases and 4 bases, in that order; junction bases with no gene match: 13. The length of the CDR3 is 17 residues. Germline CDR1 and CDR2: SEHNR and FQNEAQ (reference sequence). The CDR3 loop reads CASSEDVLAGVRETQYF. The CDR3 coding sequence is TGTGCCAGCAGCGAAGACGTTCTAGCGGGAGTGAGAGAGACCCAGTACTTC.

This clone turned up a few times. The chain joins TRBV7-2 to TRBJ2-2, with 12 bases identical to TRBD2. CDR1 is SGHTA, CDR2 FQGNSA, per germline. The V gene end was trimmed by 5 bases and the J gene end by 4 bases; junction bases not matched to a gene: 2. The CDR3 has 15 residues. CDR3 amino acids: CASSQGLAGTGELFF. The CDR3 nucleotides read TGTGCCAGCAGCCAGGGACTAGCGGGCACCGGGGAGCTGTTTTTT.

The chain employs TRBV5-1 and TRBJ1-2; maybe TRBD1 (5 bases). V gave up 4 bases and J gave up 3 bases, with 16 bases separating them. The germline V gene has CDR1 SGHRS and CDR2 YFSETQ. This CDR3 is 15 amino acids long. The CDR3 DNA reads as TGCGCCAGCAGCCCCCTAAAGGGAGGGGACTATGGCTACACCTTC. It specifies CASSPLKGGDYGYTF. Using reference TRBV5-1 and TRBJ1-2 for the parts outside the CDR3, the full variable domain is KAGVTQTPRYLIKTRGQQVTLSCSPISGHRSVSWYQQTPGQGLQFLFEYFSETQRNKGNFPGRFSGRQFSNSRSEMNVSTLELGDSALYLCASSPLKGGDYGYTFGSGTRLTVV.

The chain recombines TRBV5-1 with TRBJ2-3; possible D gene TRBD2, 5 bases. The germline gives CDR1 SGHRS, CDR2 YFSETQ. The CDR3 loop spans 15 amino acids. Trimming cost V 6 bases and J 4 bases, with 18 bases left between them. CDR3 DNA sequence: TGCGCCAGCAAGAAGAGTGGCGGGTCCTCAGATACGCAGTATTTT. As protein: CASKKSGGSSDTQYF.

The chain is built from TRBV29-1 and TRBJ2-7; no firm D call. Trimming pared 4 bases from V and 3 bases from J, leaving 7 bases between. This CDR3 is 11 amino acids long. CDR1 and CDR2 from the germline V gene are SQVTM and ANQGSEA. In DNA form, the CDR3 reads TGCAGCGTTGGTAGAAGCTACGAGCAGTACTTC. Its protein product is CSVGRSYEQYF.

This chain links TRBV7-2 with TRBJ1-2, with D maybe TRBD1 (5 bases). This CDR3 is 13 amino acids long. Germline V gene lookup returns CDR1 SGHTA and CDR2 FQGNSA. The CDR3 region has the DNA TGTGCTTGGGAACAGGCTCTTGACTATGGCTACACCTTC. Translation gives CAWEQALDYGYTF.

This sequence joins TRBV11-2 and TRBJ2-7, with 10 positions matching TRBD1. Per the germline V gene, CDR1 is SGHAT and CDR2 is FQNNGV. This CDR3 spans 12 amino acids. V dropped 8 bases and J dropped 6; count of bases not matched to a gene: 4. CDR3 protein: CASARDRGEQYF. The DNA for the CDR3 is TGTGCCAGCGCGCGGGACAGGGGCGAGCAGTACTTC.

The rearrangement joins TRBV28 to TRBJ1-2; TRBD1 matches 9 bases. In germline, CDR1 is MDHEN, CDR2 SYDVKM. CDR3 length: 15 amino acids. The J segment lost 8 bases and the V segment lost 4 bases, leaving 11 bases of the junction unmatched. CDR3 residues: CASSSGWTGAGGYTF. As DNA, the CDR3 is TGTGCCAGCAGTTCCGGTTGGACAGGGGCTGGCGGCTACACCTTC.

The rearrangement joins TRBV6-1 to TRBJ2-7, with D perhaps matching TRBD1 (6 bases). Trimming shortened V by 4 bases and J by 2 bases, and 18 bases separated the two germline ends. This CDR3 has 16 residues. Germline loops: CDR1 MNHNS, CDR2 SASEGT. CDR3 DNA: TGTGCCAGCAGTGGGGTTACGGACAGCAGACCCTACGAGCAGTACTTC. Its protein product is CASSGVTDSRPYEQYF.

This chain connects TRBV4-1 to TRBJ2-7; 9 bases are a match to TRBD2. This CDR3 contains 16 residues. The trim removed 0 bases at V and 2 bases at J, leaving 5 bases unmatched. CDR1 is MGHRA and CDR2 is YSYEKL in the germline V gene. The CDR3 sequence: CASSQERLADTYEQYF. The DNA of the CDR3 is TGCGCCAGCAGCCAAGAACGACTAGCGGACACCTACGAGCAGTACTTC.

The CDR3 loop reads CASSFSAPPEQYF. In nucleotides, the CDR3 is TGTGCCAGCAGCTTTTCCGCCCCACCCGAGCAGTACTTC. The chain couples TRBV5-5 to TRBJ2-7, with D uncertain. In germline, CDR1 is SGHKS, CDR2 YYEKEE (reference sequence). CDR3 length: 13 residues. Trimming left V 2 bases short and J 6 bases short, with 12 bases between.

V and J are TRBV18 and TRBJ2-5; 12 bases fit TRBD2. Looked up from germline, CDR1 is KGHSH and CDR2 is LQKENI. The V and J ends lost 2 bases and 5 bases, in that order; junction bases with no gene match: 6. The CDR3 length is 16 residues. This chain's CDR3 is CASSPMTSGSQETQYF. CDR3 nucleotide sequence: TGTGCCAGCTCACCAATGACTAGCGGGAGTCAGGAGACCCAGTACTTC.

The J gene is TRBJ1-2, the V gene TRBV5-5, with D hard to call. Germline V gene sequence: CDR1 SGHKS, CDR2 YYEKEE (reference sequence). The CDR3 is made up of 13 amino acids. V was clipped by 3 bases and J by 4 bases, with 10 bases between them. The CDR3 spells CASSYRQAYGYTF. The CDR3 nucleotides read TGTGCCAGCAGCTATCGACAAGCCTATGGCTACACCTTC.

This clone was picked up one time. In DNA, the CDR3 is TGTGCCAGCAGCCCCCCCTACAGGGACACTGAAGCTTTCTTT. It encodes CASSPPYRDTEAFF. The genes are TRBV7-9 and TRBJ1-1, with D tentatively TRBD1 (6 bases). Germline-derived CDR1 and CDR2 are SEHNR and FQNEAQ (reference sequence). V was trimmed by 5 bases and J by 3 bases, leaving 13 bases between them. The CDR3 consists of 14 residues.

V usage is TRBV19 and J usage is TRBJ1-2, with 10 bases lining up with TRBD1. Trimming cost V 5 bases and J 2 bases; bases outside gene matches: 11. The CDR3 contains 17 residues. Germline V lookup: CDR1 LNHDA, CDR2 SQIVND (reference sequence). Here the CDR3 reads CASSPTRDRGGNYGYTF. In DNA form, the CDR3 reads TGTGCCAGTAGTCCCACCCGGGACAGGGGTGGCAACTATGGCTACACCTTC.